The T cell receptor beta chain under discussion was sequenced for a study of siplizumab effects on memory and regulatory T cells. The CDR3 contains 15 residues. Unmatched junction bases numbered 8, after V lost 3 bases and J lost 5 bases. CDR1 is SGDLS, CDR2 YYNGEE, per germline. Each sample yielded approximately 92,000 assayed TCR templates. Some clones are missing from TCRdb's copy, which holds only in-frame ones; the method was immunoSEQ multiplex PCR. Counted here are roughly 60,000 clones, over 85% occurring once; the ten biggest clones make up around two fifths. In regard to this clone: Antigen unknown.

General observations from the study: Proliferating siplizumab-cultured Tregs lacked confirmed suppressive function. The alloresponse seemed to draw substantially on naive T cells, which appeared more diverse than memory cells. Alloreactive sequences from unstimulated CD4+ memory cells fell significantly with siplizumab.

This chain uses TRBV9 with TRBJ2-5, with 9 bases aligning to TRBD1. The receptor's source is a human donor in good health. The source material was CD8+ T cells sorted from blood. CDR3 coding DNA: TGTGCCAGCAGCGCAGCTGGGACAGGGAGCGAGACCCAGTACTTC. It codes for CASSAAGTGSETQYF.